A single sample gave rise to the 17 T cell receptor beta chains below, sequenced in a study of post-analysis software for immune sequencing data. The antigens these receptors bind are not known. Points from the study as a whole: About 5 TRBV segments (TRBV5-6, TRBV5-1 and TRBV20-1 among them) occurred more frequently in patients than in controls.

The TCR beta cDNA libraries carried unique molecular identifiers. TCRdb reanalysed the PCR reads using MiXCR and keeps one entry per CDR3 protein. The data show more than 500,000 distinct CDR3 sequences, roughly 34% seen once. The sequencing sample was made of blood. All receptors derive from a girl aged 2 to 17 with multiple sclerosis.

This clonotype was observed a few times. V and J are TRBV20-1 and TRBJ2-5; 7 nucleotides line up with TRBD2. Per germline, CDR1 DFQATT and CDR2 SNEGSKA (reference sequence). J gave up 1 base and V 6 bases, and 8 bases lay outside the gene matches. The CDR3 sequence is 14 residues long. In DNA form, the CDR3 reads TGCAGTGCCGCGGTCGGGGGGAGCCAAGAGACCCAGTACTTC. It is translated as CSAAVGGSQETQYF.

In the case of this clonotype: This may be a read error: a much more frequent sequence differs by one nucleotide. This sequence joins TRBV6-5 and TRBJ1-1; D might be TRBD1 (6 bases). Germline CDR1 reads MNHEY; CDR2 reads SVGAGI. This CDR3 region has 13 residues. CDR3 protein: CAGRRGTNTEAFF. CDR3 DNA: TGTGCCGGCAGAAGGGGGACGAACACTGAAGCTTTCTTT.

This clonotype was seen only a few times. V usage is TRBV12-3 or TRBV12-4 and J usage is TRBJ1-2; 8 bases match TRBD1. Unmatched junction bases numbered 8, after V lost 6 bases and J lost 2 bases. The CDR3 is made up of 15 amino acids. The CDR3 DNA reads as TGTGCCAGCAGACCGTACCGGGACAGGAACTATGGCTACACCTTC. Translated, it gives CASRPYRDRNYGYTF.

The chain recombines TRBV20-1 with TRBJ2-5; D assignment may be TRBD1 or TRBD2 (5 bases each). The CDR3 covers 14 residues. CDR1 is DFQATT and CDR2 is SNEGSKA in the germline V gene (reference sequence). With 0 bases removed from V and 5 bases from J, the gap between germline ends came to 13 bases. The CDR3 spells CSARDYRSGETQYF. As DNA, the CDR3 is TGCAGTGCTAGAGATTACAGGTCGGGGGAGACCCAGTACTTC.

The genes are TRBV5-1 and TRBJ2-7; TRBD1 aligns across 8 bases. Germline V gene data show CDR1 as SGHRS and CDR2 as YFSETQ. This CDR3 region has 16 residues. V lost 4 bases to trimming and J lost 7 bases; unmatched junction nucleotides: 16. The DNA for the CDR3 is TGCGCCAGCAGCCCCGCGTGGGGGCAGGGGGCACGTGAGCAGTACTTC. Translated: CASSPAWGQGAREQYF.

In this sample, this clonotype turned up once. The rearrangement uses TRBV4-2 and TRBJ2-3, with 8 positions matching TRBD2. The CDR3 is made up of 13 amino acids. The trim removed 7 bases at V and 5 bases at J, leaving 5 bases unmatched. CDR1 is LGHNA and CDR2 is YNFKEQ in the germline V gene. The DNA of the CDR3 is TGTGCCAGCATGAGACGGGGGGGAGATACGCAGTATTTT. Its translation is CASMRRGGDTQYF.

In this sample, this clonotype turned up a few times. The chain uses TRBV11-2 and TRBJ2-3; D gene unclear. Between the trimmed V and J ends, which lost 5 bases and 6 bases, there was a span of 15 bases. The V gene's germline CDR1 is SGHAT and CDR2 FQNNGV. CDR3 length: 14 residues. DNA of the CDR3: TGTGCCAGCAGCCTGGTGGGGTCGTTGGATACGCAGTATTTT. Protein sequence: CASSLVGSLDTQYF.

This clonotype occurred a few times. The V gene is TRBV5-1, the J gene TRBJ2-7; TRBD2 is a possible D gene (5 bases). The V and J ends lost 4 bases and 1 base respectively, with 12 bases between them. The CDR3 is made up of 14 amino acids. Germline V lookup: CDR1 SGHRS, CDR2 YFSETQ. For the CDR3, the DNA is TGCGCCAGCAGCCCCTCGACGGGATCCTACGAGCAGTACTTC. Its translation is CASSPSTGSYEQYF.

This rearrangement joins TRBV5-1 to TRBJ1-1; 11 bases are a match to TRBD1. This CDR3 contains 18 residues. CDR1 and CDR2 from the germline V gene are SGHRS and YFSETQ. V gave up 0 bases and J gave up 0 bases; unmatched junction bases: 7. The CDR3, as DNA: TGCGCCAGCAGCTTGGCCGGGACAGGGGGAGGCTTGAACACTGAAGCTTTCTTT. Translating it yields CASSLAGTGGGLNTEAFF.

The chain employs TRBV12-3 or TRBV12-4 and TRBJ1-1, with TRBD1 matching over 7 bases. This CDR3 contains 13 residues. Trimming cost V 4 bases and J 4 bases; bases outside gene matches: 3. The CDR3 sequence is CASSSTGITEAFF. The DNA for the CDR3 is TGTGCCAGCAGTTCGACAGGGATCACTGAAGCTTTCTTT.

This chain joins TRBV7-8 and TRBJ1-6; D may be TRBD1 (6 bases). The CDR3 has 17 amino acids. Trimming took off 3 bases at V and 10 bases at J, with 22 bases between the two ends. Germline V gene sequence: CDR1 SGHVS, CDR2 FQNEAQ. DNA for the CDR3: TGTGCCAGCAGCTTCTTAGGTTGGGGGGCGAGGGGGTCACCCCTCCACTTT. This gives the protein CASSFLGWGARGSPLHF.

This clonotype was recorded a few times. The chain is built from TRBV20-1 and TRBJ1-2; weak D call: TRBD1 (6 bases). The CDR3 is made up of 14 amino acids. Germline V gene data show CDR1 as DFQATT and CDR2 as SNEGSKA (reference sequence). Trimming pared 4 bases from V and 4 bases from J, leaving 16 bases between. The CDR3 nucleotides read TGCAGTGCTAAAAGGCTGGGGGCCGGCTATGGCTACACCTTC. Translating gives CSAKRLGAGYGYTF.

A few counts support this clonotype. The chain uses TRBV5-1 and TRBJ2-1; D perhaps matches TRBD2 (6 bases). V dropped 0 bases and J dropped 15 bases, with 25 bases sitting between them. The V gene's germline CDR1 is SGHRS and CDR2 YFSETQ. The length of the CDR3 is 16 residues. The CDR3: CASSLGIGGGTSIAFF. The CDR3 DNA sequence: TGCGCCAGCAGCTTGGGTATAGGTGGGGGGACCAGCATCGCGTTCTTC.

This clonotype was seen a few times. This chain uses TRBV2 with TRBJ2-1; TRBD1 matches 7 bases. Germline assignment: CDR1 SNHLY and CDR2 FYNNEI. V shed 8 bases and J 3 bases; nucleotides not matched to a gene: 4. There are 13 residues in the CDR3. Written as DNA, the CDR3 is TGTGCCAGCCCGGACAGGTTCTACAATGAGCAGTTCTTC. Protein sequence: CASPDRFYNEQFF.

The chain is built from TRBV7-9 and TRBJ2-5, with D maybe TRBD2 (5 bases). This CDR3 region has 14 residues. The germline CDR1 and CDR2 sequences are SEHNR and FQNEAQ (reference sequence). The V end lost 0 bases, the J end lost 5 bases, and 10 bases lay between the germline ends. This CDR3 reads CASSLARGMETQYF. CDR3 DNA sequence: TGTGCCAGCAGCTTAGCAAGAGGGATGGAGACCCAGTACTTC.

This clonotype was seen more than once but under ten times. The rearrangement joins TRBV10-3 to TRBJ2-1; 9 bases map to TRBD1. Per the germline V gene, CDR1 is ENHRY and CDR2 is SYGVKD. The CDR3 covers 22 residues. CDR3 nucleotide sequence: TGTGCGACGGCCGGGACAGGGAAGGGAGATGGTCAGCCCTTCATGGTACAAAATGAGCAGTTCTTC. Translation: CATAGTGKGDGQPFMVQNEQFF.

V and J are TRBV5-1 and TRBJ1-1, with D perhaps matching TRBD1 (6 bases). Trimming took off 10 bases at V and 0 bases at J, with 13 bases between the two ends. The CDR3 has 13 amino acids. Germline V gives CDR1 SGHRS, CDR2 YFSETQ. The DNA for the CDR3 is TGCGCCGGCAACCGGGACATGAACACTGAAGCTTTCTTT. This gives the protein CAGNRDMNTEAFF.